The 20 T cell receptor beta chains given below trace back to one sample, sequenced in a study of blood T cells in healthy people across ages. A second PCR, run for roughly 7 to 12 cycles, used a sample-barcoded 5' primer plus a J-beta primer mix. TCRdb re-analysed the 5' RACE reads in MiXCR, keeping a single row per CDR3 protein. The table records around 710,000 distinct CDR3 sequences, 40% to 45% of them present only once. The sequenced sample was blood. The receptors originated from a woman in her sixties or seventies in good health.

This clonotype was observed once. This chain connects TRBV3-1 to TRBJ2-5; D unclear. V dropped 1 base and J dropped 2 bases, with 11 bases sitting between them. CDR1 is LGHDT, CDR2 YNNKEL, per germline (reference sequence). This CDR3 has 15 residues. The CDR3 here is CASSQGSGRQETQYF. The CDR3 region has the DNA TGTGCCAGCAGCCAAGGGTCTGGCAGGCAAGAGACCCAGTACTTC.

Concerning this clonotype: At one boundary the junction diverges from the germline segment, which might be a read error. V gene TRBV19 combines with J gene TRBJ2-7; D gene ambiguous. The CDR3 extends over 13 amino acids. Germline CDR1 is LNHDA and CDR2 is SQIVND (reference sequence). CDR3 loop: CASSMGSSDEQYF. DNA for the CDR3: TGTGCCAGTAGTATGGGCAGCTCCGACGAGCAGTACTTC.

Ten or more counts support this clonotype. The CDR3 loop reads CSARGTSPYEQYF. The CDR3 DNA reads TGCAGTGCTAGGGGGACTAGTCCCTACGAGCAGTACTTC. V gene TRBV20-1 combines with J gene TRBJ2-7, with 8 positions matching TRBD2. The germline gives CDR1 DFQATT, CDR2 SNEGSKA (reference sequence). The CDR3 loop spans 13 amino acids. The V gene end was trimmed by 3 bases and the J gene end by 2 bases; junction bases not matched to a gene: 3.

This sequence joins TRBV6-2 or TRBV6-3 and TRBJ2-7; D is perhaps TRBD2 (5 bases). The CDR3 length is 16 residues. Per the germline V gene, CDR1 is MNHEY and CDR2 is SVGEGT. Trimming pared 0 bases from V and 3 bases from J, leaving 15 bases between. CDR3 nucleotide sequence: TGTGCCAGCAGTTACTCGGCCAGAGGGCGATTCTACGAGCAGTACTTC. As protein: CASSYSARGRFYEQYF.

This chain joins TRBV20-1 and TRBJ2-1; 9 positions agree with TRBD2. V was clipped by 0 bases and J by 6 bases; unmatched bases: 12. CDR3 length equals 17 residues. Germline values: CDR1 DFQATT, CDR2 SNEGSKA (reference sequence). The CDR3 reads CSARDLSGREGFNEQFF. DNA for the CDR3: TGCAGTGCTAGAGACCTATCGGGGCGGGAGGGTTTCAATGAGCAGTTCTTC.

This clonotype was counted only a few times. CDR3 amino acids: CSARARNLAGGPGETQYF. CDR3 in DNA: TGCAGTGCTAGAGCGCGGAACCTAGCGGGAGGGCCAGGGGAGACCCAGTACTTC. The gene calls are TRBV20-1 and TRBJ2-5, with 12 nucleotides matching TRBD2. The germline V gene has CDR1 DFQATT and CDR2 SNEGSKA (reference sequence). This CDR3 has 18 amino acids. Trimming took 1 base from V and 5 from J; bases not matched to a gene: 14.

There are many counts of this clonotype. CDR3 sequence (DNA): TGTGCCAGCGGGACCTTTCCCTACGAGCAGTACTTC. Its protein is CASGTFPYEQYF. The chain links TRBV12-3 or TRBV12-4 to TRBJ2-7; either TRBD1 or TRBD2 may supply D (5 bases each). The CDR3 loop spans 12 amino acids. Trimming removed 8 bases at V and 2 bases at J, with 10 bases between.

The chain has TRBV4-3 and TRBJ2-5, with D uncertain. With the DNA end fitting TRBJ2-4 better, the J assignment may be wrong. The germline V gene has CDR1 LGHNA and CDR2 YSLEER. This CDR3 is 16 amino acids long. As DNA, the CDR3 is TGCGCCAGCAGCCAAGATTATTTGGGGATCGGAAACATTCAGTACTTC. This codes for CASSQDYLGIGNIQYF.

This clonotype appeared many times. This chain links TRBV5-1 with TRBJ2-1, with 9 bases matching TRBD1. Germline assignment: CDR1 SGHRS and CDR2 YFSETQ. The CDR3 is 14 residues long. J was trimmed by 9 bases and V by 4 bases; bases with no gene match: 8. CDR3 coding DNA: TGCGCCAGCAGCCTTCGGACAGGGGCGGGTGAGCAGTTCTTC. It encodes CASSLRTGAGEQFF.

This clonotype was seen only a few times. V gene TRBV7-8 combines with J gene TRBJ2-4; D call uncertain. Germline values: CDR1 SGHVS, CDR2 FQNEAQ. V was trimmed by 2 bases and J by 13 bases, leaving 12 bases between them. CDR3 length: 12 amino acids. This CDR3 reads CASSLNSSEQYF. CDR3 bases: TGTGCCAGCAGCTTAAATAGTTCTGAGCAGTACTTC.

The chain uses TRBV5-5 and TRBJ1-1; tentatively, D is TRBD1 (6 bases). The CDR3 runs 16 residues. Trimming took 0 bases from V and 1 from J, leaving 13 bases between them. Looked up from germline, CDR1 is SGHKS and CDR2 is YYEKEE (reference sequence). The CDR3 sequence is CASSLEAGAPNTEAFF. The CDR3 DNA follows: TGTGCCAGCAGCTTGGAGGCAGGGGCCCCGAACACTGAAGCTTTCTTT.

The chain employs TRBV29-1 and TRBJ2-7; TRBD2 might be the D (7 bases). The CDR3 spans 13 residues. The V and J ends lost 7 bases and 1 base respectively, with 14 bases between them. Germline-derived CDR1 and CDR2 are SQVTM and ANQGSEA. CDR3 residues: CSGGGTHSYEQYF. The CDR3 bases are TGCAGCGGGGGGGGGACACATTCCTACGAGCAGTACTTC.

The V and J genes are TRBV5-1 and TRBJ1-1; perhaps TRBD1 as D (5 bases). V lost 1 base and J lost 1, with 11 bases in between. Germline V gene lookup returns CDR1 SGHRS and CDR2 YFSETQ. The length of the CDR3 is 15 residues. This CDR3 reads CASSLNPGQNTEAFF. CDR3 nucleotide sequence: TGCGCCAGCAGCTTGAACCCGGGGCAGAACACTGAAGCTTTCTTT.

This chain connects TRBV10-3 to TRBJ2-1; 12 nucleotides line up with TRBD2. Germline V gene sequence: CDR1 ENHRY, CDR2 SYGVKD. V lost 10 bases and J lost 8; bases outside the gene matches: 15. There are 16 residues in the CDR3. CDR3 loop: CATAPGLAGGGHEQFF. The CDR3 nucleotides read TGTGCCACCGCACCGGGACTAGCGGGCGGGGGGCATGAGCAGTTCTTC.

The chain is built from TRBV20-1 and TRBJ1-5; D may be TRBD1 (5 bases). With 5 bases removed from V and 7 bases from J, the gap between germline ends came to 18 bases. Per germline, CDR1 DFQATT and CDR2 SNEGSKA (reference sequence). The CDR3 has 14 residues. The CDR3 protein is CSAPGHNMRQPQHF. The CDR3 DNA is TGCAGTGCTCCTGGACACAACATGCGGCAGCCCCAGCATTTT.

The V call is TRBV7-8, the J call TRBJ1-4; D remains unclear. Trimming cost V 5 bases and J 0 bases, with 10 bases left between them. The CDR3 totals 15 residues. Looked up from germline, CDR1 is SGHVS and CDR2 is FQNEAQ. The CDR3 reads CASSTDGATNEKLFF. As DNA, the CDR3 is TGTGCCAGCAGCACCGACGGAGCAACTAATGAAAAACTGTTTTTT.

The chain recombines TRBV12-3 or TRBV12-4 with TRBJ1-5; 7 bases line up with TRBD1. The CDR3 totals 15 residues. V trimming: 6 bases; J trimming: 3 bases; junction bases outside the gene matches: 8. CDR3 sequence (DNA): TGTGCCAGCAGCTGGGGACAGAATTTCAATCAGCCCCAGCATTTT. Translated, it gives CASSWGQNFNQPQHF.

This chain joins TRBV6-2 or TRBV6-3 and TRBJ2-2, with D tentatively TRBD2 (5 bases). Germline assignment: CDR1 MNHEY and CDR2 SVGEGT. Trimming removed 7 bases from V and 5 bases from J, with 14 bases in between. The CDR3 is 14 amino acids. CDR3 region: CASNTLGVTGELFF. The CDR3 nucleotides read TGTGCCAGCAATACTCTGGGAGTAACCGGGGAGCTGTTTTTT.

The J gene is TRBJ1-5, the V gene TRBV10-3; D ambiguous. Germline V gene sequence: CDR1 ENHRY, CDR2 SYGVKD. The V end was cut by 6 bases, the J end by 0 bases, with 9 bases between. The CDR3 spans 14 residues. CDR3 in amino acids: CAIRDGFSNQPQHF. As DNA, the CDR3 is TGTGCCATCAGAGACGGATTTAGCAATCAGCCCCAGCATTTT.

The rearrangement uses TRBV12-3 or TRBV12-4 and TRBJ1-4; TRBD1 might be the D (5 bases). The CDR3 is made up of 15 amino acids. V lost 5 bases, J lost 11 bases, and 21 bases lay in between. This CDR3 is CASSPAGHGDGKLFF. Here the CDR3 DNA reads TGTGCCAGCAGTCCGGCGGGCCACGGGGACGGGAAACTGTTTTTT.